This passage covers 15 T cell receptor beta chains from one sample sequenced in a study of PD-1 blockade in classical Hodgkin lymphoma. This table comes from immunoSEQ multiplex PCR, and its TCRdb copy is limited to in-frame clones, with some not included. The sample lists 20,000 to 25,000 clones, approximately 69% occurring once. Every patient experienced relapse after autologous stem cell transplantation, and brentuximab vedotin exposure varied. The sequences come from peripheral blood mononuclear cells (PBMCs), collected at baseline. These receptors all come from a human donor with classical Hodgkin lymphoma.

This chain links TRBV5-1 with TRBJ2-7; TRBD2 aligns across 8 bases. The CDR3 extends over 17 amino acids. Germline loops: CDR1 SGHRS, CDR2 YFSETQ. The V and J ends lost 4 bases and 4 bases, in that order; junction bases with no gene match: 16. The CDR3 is CASSPWTSFEGSYEQYF. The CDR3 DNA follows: TGCGCCAGCAGCCCGTGGACTAGCTTTGAGGGGTCTTACGAGCAGTACTTC.

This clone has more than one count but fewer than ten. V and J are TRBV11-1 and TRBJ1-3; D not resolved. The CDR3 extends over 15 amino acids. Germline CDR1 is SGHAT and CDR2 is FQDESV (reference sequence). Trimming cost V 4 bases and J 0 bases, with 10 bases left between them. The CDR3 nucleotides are TGTGCCAGCAGCTCCCTGGGCCTCTCTGGAAACACCATATATTTT. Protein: CASSSLGLSGNTIYF.

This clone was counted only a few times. For the CDR3, the DNA is TGTGCCAGCAGCCAAGGACAGGGGAGTCAGCCCCAGCATTTT. Residues: CASSQGQGSQPQHF. V gene TRBV4-2 combines with J gene TRBJ1-5, with 8 bases that match TRBD1. The CDR3 is 14 residues long. V lost 1 base, J lost 6 bases, and 2 bases stayed unmatched. Per germline, CDR1 LGHNA and CDR2 YNFKEQ.

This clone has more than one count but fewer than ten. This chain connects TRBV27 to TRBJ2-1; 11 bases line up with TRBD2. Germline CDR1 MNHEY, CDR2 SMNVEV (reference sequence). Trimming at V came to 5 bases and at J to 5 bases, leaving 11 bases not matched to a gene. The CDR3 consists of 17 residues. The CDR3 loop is CASSTLAGGWNDNEQFF. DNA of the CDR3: TGTGCCAGCAGTACATTAGCGGGGGGGTGGAATGACAATGAGCAGTTCTTC.

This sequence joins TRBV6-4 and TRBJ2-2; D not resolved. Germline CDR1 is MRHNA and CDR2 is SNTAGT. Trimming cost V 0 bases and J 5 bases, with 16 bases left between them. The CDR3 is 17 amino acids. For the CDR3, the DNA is TGTGCCAGCAGTGACTCGATGAGGCCCTGGGATACCGGGGAGCTGTTTTTT. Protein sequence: CASSDSMRPWDTGELFF.

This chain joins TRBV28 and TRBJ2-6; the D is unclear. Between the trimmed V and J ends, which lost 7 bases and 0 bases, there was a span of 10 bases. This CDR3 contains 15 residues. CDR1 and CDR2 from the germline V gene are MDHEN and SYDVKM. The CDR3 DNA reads TGTGCCAGCACGGATAGGCCCTCTGGGGCCAACGTCCTGACTTTC. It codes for CASTDRPSGANVLTF. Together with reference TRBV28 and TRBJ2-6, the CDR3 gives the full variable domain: DVKVTQSSRYLVKRTGEKVFLECVQDMDHENMFWYRQDPGLGLRLIYFSYDVKMKEKGDIPEGYSVSREKKERFSLILESASTNQTSMYLCASTDRPSGANVLTFGAGSRLTVL.

This CDR3 reads CASSPTGFGYTF. The CDR3 region has the DNA TGTGCCAGCAGCCCAACAGGGTTTGGCTACACCTTC. V is TRBV7-2 and J is TRBJ1-2, with D possibly matching TRBD1 (6 bases). The CDR3 consists of 12 residues. CDR1 and CDR2 from the germline V gene are SGHTA and FQGNSA. V lost 5 bases to trimming and J lost 7 bases, with 11 bases between them.

CDR3 sequence: CASRDRAYEKLFF. The CDR3 DNA follows: TGTGCCAGTAGGGACAGGGCCTATGAAAAACTGTTTTTT. This chain connects TRBV19 to TRBJ1-4, with 8 bases lining up with TRBD1. The CDR3 loop spans 13 amino acids. Trimming cost V 6 bases and J 6 bases; bases outside gene matches: 3. In germline, CDR1 is LNHDA, CDR2 SQIVND (reference sequence).

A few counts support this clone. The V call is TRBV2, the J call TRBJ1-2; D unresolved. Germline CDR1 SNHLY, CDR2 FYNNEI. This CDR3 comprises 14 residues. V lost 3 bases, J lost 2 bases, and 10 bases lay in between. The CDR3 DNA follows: TGTGCCAGCAGTGAGAGCGCAGAGAACTATGGCTACACCTTC. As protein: CASSESAENYGYTF.

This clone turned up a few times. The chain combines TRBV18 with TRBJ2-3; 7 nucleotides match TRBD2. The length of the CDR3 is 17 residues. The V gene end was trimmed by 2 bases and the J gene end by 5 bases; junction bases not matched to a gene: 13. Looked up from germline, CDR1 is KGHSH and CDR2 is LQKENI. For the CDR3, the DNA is TGTGCCAGCTCACCATGGAATGTCGGGGGGATTGGAGATACGCAGTATTTT. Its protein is CASSPWNVGGIGDTQYF.

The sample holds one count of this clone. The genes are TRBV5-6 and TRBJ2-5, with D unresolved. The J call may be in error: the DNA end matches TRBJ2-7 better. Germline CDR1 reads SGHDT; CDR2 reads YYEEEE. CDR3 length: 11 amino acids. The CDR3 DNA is TGTGCCAGCAGCGCCGCCTACGAGCAGTACTTC. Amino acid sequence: CASSAAYEQYF.

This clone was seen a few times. CDR3 sequence: CASSGAVDEKLFF. CDR3 DNA: TGCGCCAGCAGTGGGGCTGTGGATGAAAAACTGTTTTTT. This sequence joins TRBV5-1 and TRBJ1-4; TRBD1 might be the D (5 bases). CDR1 and CDR2 (germline): SGHRS, YFSETQ. Trimming shortened V by 5 bases and J by 6 bases, and 11 bases separated the two germline ends. The CDR3 is 13 residues long.

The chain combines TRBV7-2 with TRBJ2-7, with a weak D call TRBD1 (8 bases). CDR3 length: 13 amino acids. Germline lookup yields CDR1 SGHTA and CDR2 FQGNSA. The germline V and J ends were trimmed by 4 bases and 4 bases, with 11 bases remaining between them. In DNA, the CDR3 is TGTGCCAGCAGCTACAGGGGGGGGTACGAGCAGTACTTC. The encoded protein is CASSYRGGYEQYF. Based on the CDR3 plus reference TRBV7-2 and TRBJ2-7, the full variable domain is GAGVSQSPSNKVTEKGKDVELRCDPISGHTALYWYRQSLGQGLEFLIYFQGNSAPDKSGLPSDRFSAERTGGSVSTLTIQRTQQEDSAVYLCASSYRGGYEQYFGPGTRLTVT.

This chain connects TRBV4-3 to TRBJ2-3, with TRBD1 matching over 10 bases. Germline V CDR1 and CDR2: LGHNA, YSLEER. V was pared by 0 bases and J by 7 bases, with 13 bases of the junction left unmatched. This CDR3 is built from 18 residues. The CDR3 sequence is CASSQDLYSGTGDNTQYF. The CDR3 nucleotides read TGCGCCAGCAGCCAAGATCTTTACTCCGGGACAGGGGATAATACGCAGTATTTT.

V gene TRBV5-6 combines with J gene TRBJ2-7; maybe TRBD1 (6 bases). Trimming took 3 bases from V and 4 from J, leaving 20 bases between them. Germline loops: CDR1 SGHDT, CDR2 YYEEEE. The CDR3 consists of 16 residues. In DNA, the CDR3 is TGTGCCAGCAGCTCCTGGAACCGGGACACTATATACGAGCAGTACTTC. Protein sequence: CASSSWNRDTIYEQYF.